This passage covers 25 T cell receptor beta chains from one sample sequenced in a study of cytotoxic CD8 clonotypes in ibrutinib-treated CLL. The assay was immunoSEQ multiplex PCR, and TCRdb's table has in-frame clones only and misses some. The repertoire holds approximately 190,000 clones, with 79% as singletons. The starting material was PBMCs, obtained after 12 months of ibrutinib treatment. The receptors stem from a human donor with chronic lymphocytic leukemia.

This chain joins TRBV21-1 and TRBJ1-1. TRBV21-1 is annotated as a pseudogene. CDR3 length equals 13 residues. CDR3 loop: CASSPGGNTEAFF. The CDR3 DNA reads TGTGCCAGCAGCCCCGGGGGGAACACTGAAGCTTTCTTT.

The chain combines TRBV4-1 with TRBJ1-1; D possibly corresponds to TRBD1 (6 bases). The CDR3 is 15 residues long. V lost 4 bases and J 0 bases, leaving 12 bases between the germline ends. From germline, CDR1 is MGHRA and CDR2 YSYEKL. The DNA of the CDR3 is TGCGCCAGCAGCCTAGGGAGGGGGGTGAACACTGAAGCTTTCTTT. This codes for CASSLGRGVNTEAFF.

V is TRBV6-5 and J is TRBJ1-2; D may be TRBD1 (5 bases). Trimming took off 0 bases at V and 5 bases at J, with 16 bases between the two ends. Germline V gives CDR1 MNHEY, CDR2 SVGAGI. The CDR3 is 16 amino acids. CDR3 sequence reads: CASSYSGGTGAYGYTF. The CDR3 region has the DNA TGTGCCAGCAGTTACTCGGGAGGCACCGGGGCTTATGGCTACACCTTC.

The J gene is TRBJ1-2, the V gene TRBV9; weak D call: TRBD1 (6 bases). There are 16 residues in the CDR3. The V gene lost 0 bases and the J gene lost 6 bases, with 18 bases spanning the gap. Looked up from germline, CDR1 is SGDLS and CDR2 is YYNGEE. The CDR3 loop reads CASSVGTGTPGDGYTF. CDR3 bases: TGTGCCAGCAGCGTAGGTACCGGGACACCTGGGGATGGCTACACCTTC.

This clone was detected only a few times. DNA of the CDR3: TGTGCCAGCAGACGGGACCTTAATTCACCCCTCCACTTT. Translated: CASRRDLNSPLHF. The V gene is TRBV6-1, the J gene TRBJ1-6; TRBD1 might be the D (5 bases). The CDR3 is made up of 13 amino acids. Per germline, CDR1 MNHNS and CDR2 SASEGT. Trimming pared 6 bases from V and 6 bases from J, leaving 9 bases between.

The chain combines TRBV27 with TRBJ2-7, with 7 bases identical to TRBD1. Per the germline V gene, CDR1 is MNHEY and CDR2 is SMNVEV (reference sequence). The CDR3 extends over 14 amino acids. After removal of 6 bases from V and 2 bases from J, the junction contained 7 bases not matched to a gene. The DNA of the CDR3 is TGTGCCAGCAGCCCCGGACAGGCAACCTACGAGCAGTACTTC. Protein product: CASSPGQATYEQYF.

The table lists this clone with a count of one. This chain joins TRBV5-1 and TRBJ1-1, with D perhaps matching TRBD1 (5 bases). Germline CDR1 and CDR2: SGHRS and YFSETQ. V dropped 0 bases and J dropped 5 bases, with 14 bases sitting between them. The length of the CDR3 is 15 residues. The CDR3 region has the DNA TGCGCCAGCAGCTTGGGGGGGATCGTTAGGACTGAAGCTTTCTTT. Its protein is CASSLGGIVRTEAFF.

V gene TRBV19 combines with J gene TRBJ2-7; 7 nucleotides match TRBD2. The germline V gene encodes CDR1 LNHDA and CDR2 SQIVND (reference sequence). The CDR3 runs to 13 residues. Trimming at V came to 3 bases and at J to 4 bases, leaving 3 bases not matched to a gene. This chain's CDR3 is CASSISGRYEQYF. The CDR3 DNA reads as TGTGCCAGTAGTATCTCCGGGAGGTACGAGCAGTACTTC.

V usage is TRBV6-1 and J usage is TRBJ2-7; D gene uncertain. V lost 10 bases to trimming and J lost 2 bases, with 9 bases between them. Looked up from germline, CDR1 is MNHNS and CDR2 is SASEGT. There are 11 residues in the CDR3. The CDR3 bases are TGTGCCACCCTTAGGGCCTACGAGCAGTACTTC. This codes for CATLRAYEQYF.

The chain links TRBV18 to TRBJ1-2; TRBD1 is a possible D gene (6 bases). Germline assignment: CDR1 KGHSH and CDR2 LQKENI. The V end was cut by 4 bases, the J end by 4 bases, with 13 bases between. The CDR3 has 14 amino acids. CDR3 in amino acids: CASSRPGVIYGYTF. The CDR3, as DNA: TGTGCCAGCTCACGACCAGGGGTAATCTATGGCTACACCTTC.

V is TRBV10-3 and J is TRBJ2-5; D is perhaps TRBD2 (6 bases). The germline CDR1 and CDR2 sequences are ENHRY and SYGVKD. This CDR3 has 14 residues. V was clipped by 6 bases and J by 1 base, with 12 bases between them. The CDR3 reads CAISDVGGQETQYF. The CDR3 nucleotides read TGTGCCATCAGCGATGTGGGGGGCCAAGAGACCCAGTACTTC.

The rearrangement uses TRBV7-2 and TRBJ2-1, with 9 bases fitting TRBD2. Germline-derived CDR1 and CDR2 are SGHTA and FQGNSA. The CDR3 is 15 amino acids. V was pared by 7 bases and J by 5 bases, with 9 bases of the junction left unmatched. The CDR3 DNA is TGTGCCAGCACCCTGTCCGGGACTAGCAACAATGAGCAGTTCTTC. Its protein is CASTLSGTSNNEQFF.

V usage is TRBV11-3 and J usage is TRBJ1-1; D unclear. Germline V gene lookup returns CDR1 SGHNT and CDR2 YENEEA. V was pared by 4 bases and J by 11 bases, with 17 bases between. This CDR3 spans 13 amino acids. CDR3 coding DNA: TGTGCCAGCAGCTCATCGGACGCTCGCAGGGCTTTCTTT. It encodes CASSSSDARRAFF.

This clone has a handful of counts. The chain uses TRBV6-1 and TRBJ1-2, with 10 nucleotides matching TRBD1. Losses at the gene ends were 1 base for V and 4 bases for J; bases not matched to a gene: 9. The CDR3 totals 17 residues. The germline V gene has CDR1 MNHNS and CDR2 SASEGT. The CDR3 here is CASSEGGLGTGVYGYTF. The CDR3 nucleotides are TGTGCCAGCAGTGAAGGGGGCCTGGGGACAGGGGTCTATGGCTACACCTTC.

The CDR3 is CAWSVHGTEAFF. The CDR3 DNA reads as TGTGCCTGGAGTGTACATGGCACTGAAGCTTTCTTT. The chain couples TRBV30 to TRBJ1-1; no clear D gene. CDR1 is GTSNPN and CDR2 is SVGIG in the germline V gene (reference sequence). The CDR3 contains 12 residues. Between the trimmed V and J ends, which lost 0 bases and 4 bases, there was a span of 6 bases. Full variable domain (rest looked up from reference TRBV30 and TRBJ1-1): SQTIHQWPATLVQPVGSPLSLECTVEGTSNPNLYWYRQAAGRGLQLLFYSVGIGQISSEVPQNLSASRPQDRQFILSSKKLLLSDSGFYLCAWSVHGTEAFFGQGTRLTVV.

This chain uses TRBV11-3 with TRBJ2-7; D may correspond to TRBD1 or TRBD2 (5 bases each). The CDR3 sequence is 13 residues long. V lost 5 bases to trimming and J lost 9 bases, with 17 bases between them. CDR1 is SGHNT, CDR2 YENEEA, per germline. CDR3 sequence (DNA): TGTGCCAGCAGCCTGGGCAGGGACGGAGCGCAGTACTTC. This encodes CASSLGRDGAQYF.

The chain joins TRBV30 to TRBJ2-5; 9 nucleotides align to TRBD1. Unmatched junction bases numbered 4, after V lost 2 bases and J lost 0 bases. The length of the CDR3 is 15 residues. CDR1 and CDR2 from the germline V gene are GTSNPN and SVGIG (reference sequence). DNA for the CDR3: TGTGCCTGGAGTATGGGGGACAGGGACCAAGAGACCCAGTACTTC. Translated: CAWSMGDRDQETQYF.

The V and J genes are TRBV4-1 and TRBJ2-3, with D unresolved. CDR3 length: 17 amino acids. Per germline, CDR1 MGHRA and CDR2 YSYEKL. V lost 0 bases to trimming and J lost 7 bases, with 20 bases between them. This CDR3 reads CASSQDSGWTLEYTQYF. The CDR3 DNA is TGCGCCAGCAGCCAAGATTCGGGCTGGACGTTGGAGTATACGCAGTATTTT.

Only a few counts were recorded for this clone. CDR3 nucleotides: TGTGCCAGTGGACTCCGCTCTTTCAATGAGCAGTTCTTC. Its translation is CASGLRSFNEQFF. This chain uses TRBV28 with TRBJ2-1, with D possibly TRBD2 on 5 matching bases. Trimming pared 9 bases from V and 6 bases from J, leaving 15 bases between. Per germline, CDR1 MDHEN and CDR2 SYDVKM. This CDR3 has 13 amino acids.

The chain recombines TRBV7-6 with TRBJ2-1; D is uncertain. V shed 4 bases and J shed 2 bases, with 9 bases lying between them. Germline values: CDR1 SGHVS, CDR2 FNYEAQ. This CDR3 comprises 14 residues. The CDR3 region has the DNA TGTGCCAGCAGCTCCGCTTGGCCCTACAATGAGCAGTTCTTC. As protein: CASSSAWPYNEQFF.

The chain links TRBV11-2 to TRBJ2-3; the D is unclear. This CDR3 is 15 amino acids long. Per germline, CDR1 SGHAT and CDR2 FQNNGV. Trimming removed 1 base from V and 4 bases from J, with 12 bases in between. As DNA, the CDR3 is TGTGCCAGCAGCTTAGGGACCCGTTGGTCAGATACGCAGTATTTT. Protein: CASSLGTRWSDTQYF.

The gene calls are TRBV6-5 and TRBJ1-3, with no clear D. The CDR3 consists of 15 residues. V shed 2 bases and J shed 4 bases, with 12 bases lying between them. Germline V gives CDR1 MNHEY, CDR2 SVGAGI. The CDR3 nucleotides read TGTGCCAGCAGTTACGCGGGTGGGCGGGGAAACACCATATATTTT. Its translation: CASSYAGGRGNTIYF.

The gene calls are TRBV7-2 and TRBJ2-5, with 16 bases fitting TRBD2. CDR1 SGHTA and CDR2 FQGNSA come from the germline V gene. This CDR3 contains 17 residues. With V trimmed by 5 bases and J by 5 bases, 8 bases remained unmatched. CDR3 in DNA: TGTGCCAGCAGCGGAGGGACTAGCGGGGGGGCTGGGGAGACCCAGTACTTC. Its translation: CASSGGTSGGAGETQYF.

The chain combines TRBV13 with TRBJ2-7; 14 bases are a match to TRBD2. The CDR3 sequence is 15 residues long. J was trimmed by 2 bases and V by 7 bases; bases with no gene match: 4. Germline CDR1 PRHDT, CDR2 FYEKMQ (reference sequence). The CDR3 is CASTPGLAGAYEQYF. The CDR3 coding sequence is TGTGCCAGCACCCCGGGACTAGCGGGAGCCTACGAGCAGTACTTC.

The rearrangement joins TRBV21-1 to TRBJ1-2; the D call in the table, TRBD1, was not verified against the DNA. TRBV21-1 is listed as a pseudogene. This CDR3 has 18 amino acids. The CDR3 reads CASSKALFPLQVHYGYTF. CDR3 coding DNA: TGTGCCAGCAGCAAAGCACTCTTTCCCCTACAGGTGCACTATGGCTACACCTTC.